This T cell receptor (beta chain) was recovered during a study of technical replicates of blood from several donors. TCRdb's table, derived via immunoSEQ multiplex PCR, lists solely in-frame clones and lacks some. The table has nearly 70,000 clones, just over 90% seen once. V trimming: 5 bases; J trimming: 8 bases; junction bases outside the gene matches: 14. The CDR3 is 16 residues long. Germline-derived CDR1 and CDR2 are MNHNY and SVGAGI (reference sequence). The sequenced material came from PBMCs. This rearrangement joins TRBV6-6 to TRBJ2-1; 8 positions agree with TRBD2. This TCR was sampled from a human donor in good health. Some clones in this sample may be carry-over from other donors' samples. CDR3 nucleotides: TGTGCCAGCAGTGCCAATAGCGGGGTTACCCGCGATGAGCAGTTCTTC. Encoded protein: CASSANSGVTRDEQFF.